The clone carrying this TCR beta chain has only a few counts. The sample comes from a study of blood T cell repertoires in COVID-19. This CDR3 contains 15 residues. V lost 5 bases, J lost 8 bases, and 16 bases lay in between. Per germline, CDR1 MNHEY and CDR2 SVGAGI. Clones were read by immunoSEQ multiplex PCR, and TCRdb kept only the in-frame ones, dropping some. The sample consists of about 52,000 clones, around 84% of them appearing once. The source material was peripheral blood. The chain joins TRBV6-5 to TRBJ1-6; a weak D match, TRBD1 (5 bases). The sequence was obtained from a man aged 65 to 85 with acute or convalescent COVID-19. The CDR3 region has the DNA TGTGCCAGCAGTCCCCCGGGGGTAGGCCATTCACCCCTCCACTTT. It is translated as CASSPPGVGHSPLHF.